The 32 T cell receptor beta chains in this list originate from one sample, sequenced in a study of patients and donors after allogeneic stem cell transplantation. MiXCR was run by TCRdb on the RT-PCR reads, yielding one entry per CDR3 protein. The table lists roughly 190,000 distinct CDR3 sequences, roughly 40% of them singletons. The specimen sequenced was blood, either unsorted or a sorted T cell fraction (not recorded which). Receptors originate from a human donor who was either an allogeneic HSCT recipient or a stem cell or donor lymphocyte infusion donor (not recorded which). It is not recorded whose cells these are; they may come from a transplant donor.

There are a few counts of this clonotype. The chain joins TRBV12-3 or TRBV12-4 to TRBJ2-4; D is unresolved. The V end lost 3 bases, the J end lost 0 bases, and 21 bases lay between the germline ends. There are 19 residues in the CDR3. CDR3 nucleotide sequence: TGTGCCAGCAGTTTTCCCCCTACAATCCCACCTATAGCCAAAAACATTCAGTACTTC. It codes for CASSFPPTIPPIAKNIQYF.

This chain joins TRBV18 and TRBJ2-2; 8 bases agree with TRBD1. After removal of 1 base from V and 10 bases from J, the junction contained 5 bases not matched to a gene. The length of the CDR3 is 14 residues. CDR1 and CDR2 (germline): KGHSH, LQKENI. CDR3 residues: CASSPRQGPEELFF. The CDR3 region has the DNA TGTGCCAGCTCACCACGACAGGGGCCGGAGGAGCTGTTTTTT. The entire variable domain, with the rest obtained from reference TRBV18 and TRBJ2-2, is as follows: NAGVMQNPRHLVRRRGQEARLRCSPMKGHSHVYWYRQLPEEGLKFMVYLQKENIIDESGMPKERFSAEFPKEGPSILRIQQVVRGDSAAYFCASSPRQGPEELFFGEGSRLTVL.

This clonotype was detected ten times or more. The genes are TRBV5-1 and TRBJ2-7; D not resolved. Germline V gives CDR1 SGHRS, CDR2 YFSETQ. The V end lost 0 bases, the J end lost 3 bases, and 7 bases lay between the germline ends. This CDR3 contains 13 residues. The CDR3 spells CASSLGGVYEQYF. In nucleotides, the CDR3 is TGCGCCAGCAGCTTGGGTGGGGTCTACGAGCAGTACTTC.

This chain uses TRBV27 with TRBJ2-7; D is unresolved. The CDR3 loop spans 14 amino acids. In germline, CDR1 is MNHEY, CDR2 SMNVEV (reference sequence). V shed 2 bases and J shed 7 bases, with 15 bases lying between them. The CDR3 DNA reads TGTGCCAGCAGTTTAAGTCAGTCCACCTGGGAGCAGTACTTC. Translating it yields CASSLSQSTWEQYF.

V is TRBV9 and J is TRBJ2-1; 11 bases align to TRBD2. CDR1 is SGDLS, CDR2 YYNGEE, per germline. There are 16 residues in the CDR3. The V segment lost 4 bases and the J segment 4 bases; nucleotides outside the gene matches: 7. CDR3 DNA: TGTGCCAGCAGCCCCCAGGGACTAGCGGCGTACAATGAGCAGTTCTTC. Translating it yields CASSPQGLAAYNEQFF. The full variable domain, completed using reference TRBV9 and TRBJ2-1, is DSGVTQTPKHLITATGQRVTLRCSPRSGDLSVYWYQQSLDQGLQFLIQYYNGEERAKGNILERFSAQQFPDLHSELNLSSLELGDSALYFCASSPQGLAAYNEQFFGPGTRLTVL.

This chain uses TRBV29-1 with TRBJ2-3; 12 nucleotides line up with TRBD1. CDR3 length: 15 residues. The V gene end was trimmed by 6 bases and the J gene end by 1 base; junction bases not matched to a gene: 5. Germline loops: CDR1 SQVTM, CDR2 ANQGSEA. CDR3 in amino acids: CSVGTGGEGTDTQYF. CDR3 in DNA: TGCAGCGTGGGGACAGGGGGCGAGGGCACAGATACGCAGTATTTT.

CDR3 sequence reads: CASSSYGTAYNEQFF. CDR3 in DNA: TGTGCCAGCAGCTCTTACGGGACAGCCTACAATGAGCAGTTCTTC. The V gene is TRBV7-2, the J gene TRBJ2-1, with 7 bases aligning to TRBD1. V was pared by 4 bases and J by 2 bases, with 5 bases of the junction left unmatched. CDR1 is SGHTA, CDR2 FQGNSA, per germline. CDR3 length: 15 amino acids.

This clonotype came up a few times. J is TRBJ1-4 and V is TRBV5-1; D unclear. CDR1 is SGHRS, CDR2 YFSETQ, per germline. Trimming removed 4 bases from V and 4 bases from J, with 14 bases in between. The CDR3 is 15 residues long. The CDR3 bases are TGCGCCAGCAGCCAAACGAGGGCACTTAATGAAAAACTGTTTTTT. Amino acid sequence: CASSQTRALNEKLFF. Full variable domain (remainder filled in from reference TRBV5-1 and TRBJ1-4): KAGVTQTPRYLIKTRGQQVTLSCSPISGHRSVSWYQQTPGQGLQFLFEYFSETQRNKGNFPGRFSGRQFSNSRSEMNVSTLELGDSALYLCASSQTRALNEKLFFGSGTQLSVL.

The chain has TRBV7-9 and TRBJ1-5, with 9 nucleotides matching TRBD1. The germline V gene has CDR1 SEHNR and CDR2 FQNEAQ (reference sequence). The V gene end was trimmed by 1 base and the J gene end by 5 bases; junction bases not matched to a gene: 0. The CDR3 contains 14 residues. The CDR3 nucleotides are TGTGCCAGCAGCTTAGGGACAGGGGATCAGCCCCAGCATTTT. Amino acids: CASSLGTGDQPQHF.

The chain combines TRBV7-8 with TRBJ2-7; D is tentatively TRBD1 or TRBD2 (6 bases each). The CDR3 is made up of 15 amino acids. Germline lookup yields CDR1 SGHVS and CDR2 FQNEAQ. Trimming took off 7 bases at V and 4 bases at J, with 20 bases between the two ends. CDR3 sequence (DNA): TGTGCCAGCACCCCTGGGGGCACAGGGAGGTACGAGCAGTACTTC. Residues: CASTPGGTGRYEQYF.

J is TRBJ2-1 and V is TRBV24-1, with 9 bases matching TRBD2. V lost 3 bases and J lost 9; bases outside the gene matches: 2. The germline V gene has CDR1 KGHDR and CDR2 SFDVKD. This CDR3 comprises 13 residues. This chain's CDR3 is CATSDSGRSEQFF. For the CDR3, the DNA is TGTGCCACCAGTGATAGCGGGAGGAGTGAGCAGTTCTTC.

The V gene is TRBV13, the J gene TRBJ1-1, with D tentatively TRBD1 (5 bases). Germline values: CDR1 PRHDT, CDR2 FYEKMQ (reference sequence). The CDR3 consists of 16 residues. With 5 bases removed from V and 2 bases from J, the gap between germline ends came to 18 bases. The DNA for the CDR3 is TGTGCCAGCAGCCCAGGGAAAGGGGCTATTAACACTGAAGCTTTCTTT. It yields the protein CASSPGKGAINTEAFF.

The chain couples TRBV5-1 to TRBJ2-2; 7 bases are shared with TRBD2. J gave up 5 bases and V 4 bases, and 5 bases lay outside the gene matches. The CDR3 has 14 amino acids. In germline, CDR1 is SGHRS, CDR2 YFSETQ. The CDR3: CASSPAGGTGELFF. CDR3 DNA sequence: TGCGCCAGCAGCCCGGCCGGGGGGACCGGGGAGCTGTTTTTT. The variable domain in full, with the rest retrieved from reference TRBV5-1 and TRBJ2-2, is KAGVTQTPRYLIKTRGQQVTLSCSPISGHRSVSWYQQTPGQGLQFLFEYFSETQRNKGNFPGRFSGRQFSNSRSEMNVSTLELGDSALYLCASSPAGGTGELFFGEGSRLTVL.

This clonotype was observed a few times. The chain carries TRBV10-3 and TRBJ2-5; D uncertain. CDR3 length equals 11 residues. Germline CDR1 and CDR2: ENHRY and SYGVKD. Trimming stripped 5 bases from V and 0 bases from J, with 1 base between. CDR3 DNA: TGTGCCATCAGTAACCAAGAGACCCAGTACTTC. Residues: CAISNQETQYF.

J is TRBJ2-1 and V is TRBV29-1; perhaps TRBD2 as D (5 bases). The V end lost 4 bases, the J end lost 10 bases, and 20 bases lay between the germline ends. CDR3 length: 14 amino acids. The germline V gene encodes CDR1 SQVTM and CDR2 ANQGSEA. CDR3 bases: TGCAGCGTTGTATGGGGAGACCGCAATGACGAGCAGTTCTTC. Translating it yields CSVVWGDRNDEQFF.

J is TRBJ2-7 and V is TRBV7-9, with 11 bases aligning to TRBD2. The CDR3 sequence is 15 residues long. V shed 8 bases and J 2 bases; nucleotides not matched to a gene: 8. The germline V gene encodes CDR1 SEHNR and CDR2 FQNEAQ (reference sequence). CDR3 DNA sequence: TGTGCCAGCGATAGGGAGACTAGCGGGACCTACGAGCAGTACTTC. This encodes CASDRETSGTYEQYF.

The V gene is TRBV9, the J gene TRBJ2-7, with D hard to call. Trimming removed 0 bases from V and 5 bases from J, with 12 bases in between. CDR3 length: 14 residues. The germline V gene encodes CDR1 SGDLS and CDR2 YYNGEE. The CDR3 is CASSVDPGVDEQYF. The CDR3 nucleotides read TGTGCCAGCAGCGTAGATCCGGGTGTGGACGAGCAGTACTTC.

The J gene is TRBJ1-5, the V gene TRBV27, with D perhaps TRBD1 (5 bases). V was cut by 4 bases and J by 0 bases, with 13 bases left in between. The CDR3 extends over 16 amino acids. Germline CDR1 is MNHEY and CDR2 is SMNVEV (reference sequence). The CDR3 DNA follows: TGTGCCAGCAGTTCCTCTGTGGGGGGTAGCAATCAGCCCCAGCATTTT. This codes for CASSSSVGGSNQPQHF.

The J gene is TRBJ2-7, the V gene TRBV5-1; TRBD1 is a possible D gene (5 bases). Germline assignment: CDR1 SGHRS and CDR2 YFSETQ. V gave up 2 bases and J gave up 2 bases, with 23 bases separating them. This CDR3 region has 18 residues. In nucleotides, the CDR3 is TGCGCCAGCAGCTTACCAACCAGTGACAGCCGTAAAACCTACGAGCAGTACTTC. Translation: CASSLPTSDSRKTYEQYF.

The chain combines TRBV28 with TRBJ1-2; 8 positions agree with TRBD1. Germline V gene data show CDR1 as MDHEN and CDR2 as SYDVKM. The CDR3 totals 15 residues. J lost 5 bases, V lost 6 bases, and 11 bases had no gene match. Written as DNA, the CDR3 is TGTGCCAGCAGGGCGACAGGGGAGACATATTATGGCTACACCTTC. As protein: CASRATGETYYGYTF.

The chain is built from TRBV21-1 and TRBJ1-1; the table assigns TRBD1, which was not confirmed against the DNA. TRBV21-1 is flagged as a pseudogene. The CDR3 is made up of 17 amino acids. The CDR3: CASSPPDQGDMNTEAFF. The CDR3 DNA is TGTGCCAGCAGCCCCCCAGATCAGGGAGATATGAACACTGAAGCTTTCTTT.

This clonotype was counted a few times. The V and J genes are TRBV15 and TRBJ1-2; the match to TRBD1 covers 7 bases. Germline V gene data show CDR1 as LNHNV and CDR2 as YYDKDF (reference sequence). There are 16 residues in the CDR3. Trimming took 0 bases from V and 3 from J; bases not matched to a gene: 7. The CDR3 is CATSRDRQGRDYGYTF. The CDR3, as DNA: TGTGCCACCAGCAGAGATCGACAGGGAAGGGACTATGGCTACACCTTC.

This clonotype was found once. This CDR3 reads CAWSVKGSGETQYF. CDR3 nucleotide sequence: TGTGCCTGGAGTGTAAAGGGGAGCGGAGAGACCCAGTACTTC. The V call is TRBV30, the J call TRBJ2-5; the D gene could be TRBD1 or TRBD2 (5 bases each). Germline V gene data show CDR1 as GTSNPN and CDR2 as SVGIG (reference sequence). The CDR3 has 14 amino acids. V was cut by 0 bases and J by 4 bases, with 12 bases left in between.

The CDR3 DNA follows: TGCGCCAGCAAAACCGATCCGGGGATCTCTGGAAACACCATATATTTT. Translating it yields CASKTDPGISGNTIYF. V usage is TRBV5-1 and J usage is TRBJ1-3, with D hard to call. This CDR3 contains 16 residues. V was cut by 6 bases and J by 0 bases, with 16 bases left in between. The germline gives CDR1 SGHRS, CDR2 YFSETQ.

The chain employs TRBV6-2 or TRBV6-3 and TRBJ2-7, with 13 positions matching TRBD2. The V gene end was trimmed by 7 bases and the J gene end by 6 bases; junction bases not matched to a gene: 6. Germline CDR1 is MNHEY and CDR2 is SVGEGT. This CDR3 is 14 amino acids long. The CDR3 DNA is TGTGCCAGCACCCGACTAGCGGGAGGCAGCGAGCAGTACTTC. Its translation is CASTRLAGGSEQYF.

This chain joins TRBV6-2 or TRBV6-3 and TRBJ1-4, with 7 bases lining up with TRBD1. The V and J ends lost 2 bases and 0 bases, in that order; junction bases with no gene match: 3. The CDR3 contains 16 residues. The germline gives CDR1 MNHEY, CDR2 SVGEGT. The DNA of the CDR3 is TGTGCCAGCAGTTACGGACAGGCGGCAACTAATGAAAAACTGTTTTTT. It yields the protein CASSYGQAATNEKLFF.

This rearrangement joins TRBV24-1 to TRBJ2-1, with 9 bases fitting TRBD1. V was pared by 1 base and J by 6 bases, with 6 bases of the junction left unmatched. The CDR3 totals 16 residues. Germline CDR1 KGHDR, CDR2 SFDVKD. CDR3 region: CATSDFWTGVVNEQFF. As DNA, the CDR3 is TGTGCCACCAGTGATTTTTGGACAGGGGTGGTCAATGAGCAGTTCTTC.

This chain joins TRBV28 and TRBJ2-1; the D gene could be TRBD1 or TRBD2 (5 bases each). This CDR3 is 13 amino acids long. Germline V gene lookup returns CDR1 MDHEN and CDR2 SYDVKM. V was pared by 1 base and J by 7 bases, with 8 bases between. CDR3 nucleotide sequence: TGTGCCAGCAGTTTATTGGGGGAGAATGAGCAGTTCTTC. Translated: CASSLLGENEQFF.

Only one count was recorded for this clonotype. V and J are TRBV27 and TRBJ2-7, with 10 bases that match TRBD1. The CDR3 is 15 amino acids. The J segment lost 3 bases and the V segment lost 4 bases, leaving 6 bases of the junction unmatched. Germline lookup yields CDR1 MNHEY and CDR2 SMNVEV (reference sequence). CDR3 amino acids: CASSSLGTGDYEQYF. DNA for the CDR3: TGTGCCAGCAGTTCCCTCGGGACAGGGGACTACGAGCAGTACTTC.

As DNA, the CDR3 is TGTGCCAGCAGGATGCTCAGGGGCGGCGAGCAGTACTTC. Translation: CASRMLRGGEQYF. This chain links TRBV27 with TRBJ2-7, with TRBD1 as a possible D gene (6 bases). The germline gives CDR1 MNHEY, CDR2 SMNVEV (reference sequence). Trimming cost V 6 bases and J 6 bases, with 15 bases left between them. The CDR3 spans 13 residues.

This clonotype has a handful of counts. The chain is built from TRBV27 and TRBJ2-5; D gene ambiguous. This CDR3 spans 13 amino acids. CDR1 and CDR2 from the germline V gene are MNHEY and SMNVEV (reference sequence). The germline V and J ends were trimmed by 4 bases and 0 bases, with 6 bases remaining between them. CDR3 in amino acids: CASSSPYQETQYF. For the CDR3, the DNA is TGTGCCAGCAGTTCTCCGTACCAAGAGACCCAGTACTTC.

In DNA, the CDR3 is TGTGCCAGCAGCTTAACCGACAGGGAACGTCAGCCCCAGCATTTT. This codes for CASSLTDRERQPQHF. This chain connects TRBV7-8 to TRBJ1-5, with 7 positions matching TRBD1. In germline, CDR1 is SGHVS, CDR2 FQNEAQ. After removal of 2 bases from V and 6 bases from J, the junction contained 7 bases not matched to a gene. This CDR3 is built from 15 residues.